Shown below are 13 T cell receptor beta chains from a single sample sequenced in a study of T cell repertoires in cytomegalovirus infection. Each CDR3 protein gets one entry after TCRdb re-called the reads with MiXCR. The top ten hold about an eighth of the sample, which has about 900,000 distinct CDR3 sequences, roughly 31% seen once. Antigens of these TCRs are unknown. The starting material was cultured CD8+ T cells from PBMCs, obtained from culture after CMV antigen stimulation. These receptors were collected from a human donor in good health (CMV status not recorded). Some clones in this sample may be carry-over from other donors' samples.

The chain links TRBV5-8 to TRBJ1-5; D gene unclear. Per germline, CDR1 SGHTS and CDR2 YDEGEE. Trimming stripped 0 bases from V and 9 bases from J, with 10 bases between. The CDR3 has 13 amino acids. The CDR3 DNA reads TGTGCCAGCAGCTTGGGAGGGAGTCTGCCCCAGCATTTT. Translated, it gives CASSLGGSLPQHF.

This clonotype has just a few counts. The chain uses TRBV7-9 and TRBJ2-5, with 8 bases matching TRBD2. The CDR3 length is 16 residues. Per germline, CDR1 SEHNR and CDR2 FQNEAQ (reference sequence). The V segment lost 4 bases and the J segment 2 bases; nucleotides outside the gene matches: 9. The chain's CDR3 is CASSSPEAGEQETQYF. The DNA for the CDR3 is TGTGCCAGCAGCTCGCCTGAAGCGGGGGAGCAAGAGACCCAGTACTTC.

This clonotype was seen many times. CDR3 protein: CASSLEGGEQYV. The CDR3 nucleotides read TGTGCCAGCAGTTTAGAGGGTGGCGAGCAGTACGTC. This chain uses TRBV12-3 or TRBV12-4 with TRBJ2-7; D gene unclear. The length of the CDR3 is 12 residues. V lost 1 base, J lost 6 bases, and 7 bases lay in between.

V is TRBV7-4 and J is TRBJ2-1; D not certain. This CDR3 is 13 amino acids long. V dropped 5 bases and J dropped 8 bases, with 13 bases sitting between them. CDR1 is SGHVT, CDR2 SQSDAQ, per germline. The chain's CDR3 is CASSRPVLDEQFF. The CDR3 DNA follows: TGTGCCAGCAGCCGCCCAGTTCTGGATGAGCAGTTCTTC.

Comment on this clonotype: A single base separates this from a much larger clone, so it may be a read error. CDR3 amino acids: CASSWGDSSYNEQFF. The CDR3 DNA sequence: TGTGCCAGCAGCTGGGGGGACAGCTCCTACAATGAGCAGTTCTTC. V and J are TRBV11-3 and TRBJ2-1; D may be TRBD1 (7 bases). The V end lost 4 bases, the J end lost 0 bases, and 10 bases lay between the germline ends. Germline lookup yields CDR1 SGHNT and CDR2 YENEEA. This CDR3 region has 15 residues.

There are a few counts of this clonotype. J is TRBJ2-7 and V is TRBV18; 10 positions match TRBD1. CDR1 and CDR2 from the germline V gene are KGHSH and LQKENI. The V gene end was trimmed by 6 bases and the J gene end by 4 bases; junction bases not matched to a gene: 6. The CDR3 length is 14 residues. CDR3 coding DNA: TGTGCCAGCTCGGTGACAGGGGGCACTTACGAGCAGTACGTC. Protein sequence: CASSVTGGTYEQYV.

The chain employs TRBV6-5 and TRBJ2-7; TRBD2 might be the D (5 bases). Germline lookup yields CDR1 MNHEY and CDR2 SVGAGI. The CDR3 length is 16 residues. V was shortened by 0 bases and J by 0 bases, with 12 bases between the two germline ends. In DNA form, the CDR3 reads TGTGCCAGCAGTTACTCGGGAGAATATCTCTCCTACGAGCAGTACTTC. It encodes CASSYSGEYLSYEQYF.

This clonotype was counted at least ten times. V and J are TRBV7-6 and TRBJ2-5, with D possibly called TRBD1 or TRBD2 (5 bases each). V dropped 2 bases and J dropped 7 bases, with 20 bases sitting between them. The CDR3 consists of 16 residues. Germline assignment: CDR1 SGHVS and CDR2 FNYEAQ. The DNA for the CDR3 is TGTGCCAGCAGCTTACAATCGCCGGGACCGAGGGCGACCCAGTACTTC. Amino acids: CASSLQSPGPRATQYF.

This clonotype was observed a few times. The rearrangement links TRBV7-9 to TRBJ2-1; TRBD2 might be the D (5 bases). The germline CDR1 and CDR2 sequences are SEHNR and FQNEAQ (reference sequence). The CDR3 is made up of 13 amino acids. Deletions cut 1 base from V and 7 bases from J, with 8 bases between. The CDR3: CASSLDPGNEQFF. As DNA, the CDR3 is TGTGCCAGCAGCTTAGATCCGGGAAATGAGCAGTTCTTC.

The CDR3 protein is CASSVARGDNEQFF. The CDR3 coding sequence is TGTGCCAGCAGCGTAGCTAGGGGGGACAATGAGCAGTTCTTC. V usage is TRBV9 and J usage is TRBJ2-1; D assignment may be TRBD1 or TRBD2 (6 bases each). This CDR3 has 14 amino acids. Trimming took off 0 bases at V and 5 bases at J, with 9 bases between the two ends. CDR1 and CDR2 (germline): SGDLS, YYNGEE.

The chain carries TRBV10-3 and TRBJ2-1; 10 nucleotides align to TRBD2. The germline CDR1 and CDR2 sequences are ENHRY and SYGVKD. With 6 bases clipped from V and 3 bases from J, the junction kept 5 bases outside the gene matches. This CDR3 comprises 15 residues. This chain's CDR3 is CAISPTSGDYNEQFF. DNA of the CDR3: TGTGCCATCAGCCCCACTAGCGGGGACTACAATGAGCAGTTCTTC.

V is TRBV6-5 and J is TRBJ2-2; D tentatively fits TRBD1 or TRBD2 (6 bases each). Germline CDR1 MNHEY, CDR2 SVGAGI. The CDR3 spans 18 residues. Trimming shortened V by 0 bases and J by 4 bases, and 18 bases separated the two germline ends. The CDR3 is CASSYSKLRGRSTGELFF. For the CDR3, the DNA is TGTGCCAGCAGTTACTCGAAGTTACGGGGGCGGAGCACCGGGGAGCTGTTTTTT.

On this clonotype itself: A much larger clone is a single base away; this may be a read error. In nucleotides, the CDR3 is TGTGTCAGCAGCTTAGAGTCCAGCACTGAAGCTTTCTTT. Residues: CVSSLESSTEAFF. The genes are TRBV7-6 and TRBJ1-1; no firm D call. Germline V gene data show CDR1 as SGHVS and CDR2 as FNYEAQ. The CDR3 loop spans 13 amino acids.